This TCR beta chain stems from a study of T cells after yellow fever vaccination. Study information: When fractions had low cell numbers, they were prepared with SMART-Seq v4 Ultra Low Input.

The study's findings and limits: The secondary response showed a weaker magnitude and a faster peak, day 5 versus 15. Post-booster reappearance was seen for most primary-vaccination clones (just under 97% CD4, roughly 88% CD8).

Details on this clonotype: What it recognizes is unknown.

This CDR3 comprises 15 residues. Trimming removed 2 bases at V and 0 bases at J, with 10 bases between. Per the germline V gene, CDR1 is MNHEY and CDR2 is SMNVEV (reference sequence). The study made its TCR cDNA through 5'RACE template switching. That step introduced a universal primer site along with UMIs. TCRdb re-called the 5' RACE reads through MiXCR, storing one row per CDR3 protein. Of just under 600,000 distinct CDR3 sequences listed, around an eighth are singletons. The origin of this receptor is a man under 40 who received the YFV17D yellow fever vaccine. Specimen: PBMCs, collected on the day of the yellow fever booster vaccination. This chain links TRBV27 with TRBJ1-1; perhaps TRBD1 as D (5 bases). Here the CDR3 DNA reads TGTGCCAGCAGTTTAGCTCAGGGCCTGAACACTGAAGCTTTCTTT. Translation gives CASSLAQGLNTEAFF.